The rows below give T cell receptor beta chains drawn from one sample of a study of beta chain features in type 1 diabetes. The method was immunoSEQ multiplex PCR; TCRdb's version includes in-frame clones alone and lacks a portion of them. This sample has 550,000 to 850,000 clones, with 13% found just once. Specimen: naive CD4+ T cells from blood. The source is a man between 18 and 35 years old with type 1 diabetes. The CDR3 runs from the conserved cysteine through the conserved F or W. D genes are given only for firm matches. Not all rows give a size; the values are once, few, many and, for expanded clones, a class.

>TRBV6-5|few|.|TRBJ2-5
TGTGCCAGCAGGAGACAGGGAGGGGAGACCCAGTACTTC
CASRRQGGETQYF
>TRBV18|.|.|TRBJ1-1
TGTGCCAGCTCACCAAATCGAGCTGAAGCTTTCTTT
CASSPNRAEAFF
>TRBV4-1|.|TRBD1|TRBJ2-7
TGCGCCAGCAGCCAAGAACGCGAGACAGGGGGCGAGCAGTACTTC
CASSQERETGGEQYF
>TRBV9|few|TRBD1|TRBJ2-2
TGTGCCAGCAGCGTCGAGGGACAGGGGTTGGCCGGGGAGCTGTTTTTT
CASSVEGQGLAGELFF
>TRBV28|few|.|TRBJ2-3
TGTGCCAGCAGTTCCGGACACAGCACAGATACGCAGTATTTT
CASSSGHSTDTQYF
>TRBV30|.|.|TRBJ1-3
TGTGCCTGGAGTGTACTCTTAGAAGGAAACACCATATATTTT
CAWSVLLEGNTIYF
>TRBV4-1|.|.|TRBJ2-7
TGCGCCAGCAGCCAGCCCCGCGCAGGGGCCGAGCAGTACTTC
CASSQPRAGAEQYF
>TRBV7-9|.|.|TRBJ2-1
TGTGCCAGCAGCCAGGGTTGGGCAGTCCGCTCCTACAATGAGCAGTTCTTC
CASSQGWAVRSYNEQFF
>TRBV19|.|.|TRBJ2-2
TGTGCCAGTAGTATCAAAGTAATGAACACCGGGGAGCTGTTTTTT
CASSIKVMNTGELFF
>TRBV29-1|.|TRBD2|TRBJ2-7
TGCAGCGTTGCCCTAGCGGGGGTCTACGAGCAGTACTTC
CSVALAGVYEQYF
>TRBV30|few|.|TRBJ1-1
TGTGCCTGGAGTGTACAGGTCGGACAGTTTACTGAAGCTTTCTTT
CAWSVQVGQFTEAFF
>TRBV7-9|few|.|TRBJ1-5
TGTGCCAGCAGCTTAGAGGGCAGGGGATATCAGCCCCAGCATTTT
CASSLEGRGYQPQHF
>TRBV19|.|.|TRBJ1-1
TGTGCCAGTAGTATTATCGCGGTGGGCACTGAAGCTTTCTTT
CASSIIAVGTEAFF
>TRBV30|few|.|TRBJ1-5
TGTGCCTGGAGTGTGGGGTACAATCAGCCCCAGCATTTT
CAWSVGYNQPQHF
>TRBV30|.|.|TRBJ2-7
TGTGCCTGGAAACCAGGGGTCCACGAGCAGTACTTC
CAWKPGVHEQYF
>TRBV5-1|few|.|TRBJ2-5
TGCGCCAGCAACTTGCCCGGGGAGGAGACCCAGTACTTC
CASNLPGEETQYF
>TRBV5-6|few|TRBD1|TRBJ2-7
TGTGCCAGCAGTAGCGACAGGGGACGAAACGAGCAGTACTTC
CASSSDRGRNEQYF
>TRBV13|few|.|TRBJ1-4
TGTGCCAGCAGCTTAGGCCAGGGAATAGTGGGAACTAATGAAAAACTGTTTTTT
CASSLGQGIVGTNEKLFF
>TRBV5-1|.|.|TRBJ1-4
TGCGCCAGCAGCTTGGATGCCCGGGGAGAAAAACTGTTTTTT
CASSLDARGEKLFF
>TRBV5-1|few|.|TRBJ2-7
TGCGCCAGCAGCTTGGCCGGGCGCGACGAGCAGTACTTC
CASSLAGRDEQYF
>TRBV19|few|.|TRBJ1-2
TGTGCCAGTACTCAGGGTTCAGGGACTGACTATGGCTACACCTTC
CASTQGSGTDYGYTF
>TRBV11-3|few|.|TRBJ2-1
TGTGCCAGCAGCTTAGATGGAGGGGGGCAAGATGAGCAGTTCTTC
CASSLDGGGQDEQFF
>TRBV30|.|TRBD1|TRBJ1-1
TGTGCCCGAAGACAGGGGGAGAACACTGAAGCTTTCTTT
CARRQGENTEAFF
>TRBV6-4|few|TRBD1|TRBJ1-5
TGTGCCAGCAGTGAGACAGGGGGTAAACCCCAGCATTTT
CASSETGGKPQHF
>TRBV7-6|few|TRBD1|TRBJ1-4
TGTGCCACCTCGGGACAGGCTAATGAAAAACTGTTTTTT
CATSGQANEKLFF
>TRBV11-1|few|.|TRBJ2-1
TGTGCCAGCAGCCCGGCGGGGGCCGCGAACAATGAGCAGTTCTTC
CASSPAGAANNEQFF
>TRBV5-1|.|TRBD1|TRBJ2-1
TGCGCCAGCAGCTTGGTCTCCGGGACAGGTAACAATGAGCAGTTCTTC
CASSLVSGTGNNEQFF
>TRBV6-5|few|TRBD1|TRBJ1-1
TGTGCCAGCAGTGCCGGGACAGGGGACACTGAAGCTTTCTTT
CASSAGTGDTEAFF
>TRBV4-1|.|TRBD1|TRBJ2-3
TGCGCCAGCAGCCAAAGGGACAGCATAACCACAGATACGCAGTATTTT
CASSQRDSITTDTQYF
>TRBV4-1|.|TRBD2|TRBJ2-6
TGCGCCAGCAGCCAGACTAGCGGGCGCTCTGGGGCCAACGTCCTGACTTTC
CASSQTSGRSGANVLTF
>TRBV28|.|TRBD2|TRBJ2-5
TGTGCCAGCACCGTCGGGGGGAAGGGAGAGACCCAGTACTTC
CASTVGGKGETQYF
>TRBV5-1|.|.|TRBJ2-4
TGCGCCAGCAGCTTGGAAAACATTCAGTACTTC
CASSLENIQYF
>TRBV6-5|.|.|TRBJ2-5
TGTGCCAGCAGCCCCACAGGGAACCAAGAGACCCAGTACTTC
CASSPTGNQETQYF
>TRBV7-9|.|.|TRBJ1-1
TGTGCCAGCACCCCGAGGGGGGCGGACACTGAAGCTTTCTTT
CASTPRGADTEAFF
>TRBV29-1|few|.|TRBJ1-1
TGCAGCGTATCGGGACGGATGAACACTGAAGCTTTCTTT
CSVSGRMNTEAFF
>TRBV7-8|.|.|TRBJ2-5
TGTGCCAGCAGCTTAAGGGCTGTGGGGGAGACCCAGTACTTC
CASSLRAVGETQYF
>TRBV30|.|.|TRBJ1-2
TGTGCCTGGAGTGTACTTCACCAGGGCTATGGCTACACCTTC
CAWSVLHQGYGYTF
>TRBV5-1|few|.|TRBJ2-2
TGCGCCAGCAGCTTTATTAGCGAGAACACCGGGGAGCTGTTTTTT
CASSFISENTGELFF
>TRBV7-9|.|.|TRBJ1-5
TGTGCCACCCAAAGCCAGGGAAATCAGCCCCAGCATTTT
CATQSQGNQPQHF
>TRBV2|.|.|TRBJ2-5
TGTGCCAGCAGCGATGGAGAGACCCAGTACTTC
CASSDGETQYF
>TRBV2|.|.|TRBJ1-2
TGTGCCAGCAGCCTACCCGACACATCCTATGGCTACACCTTC
CASSLPDTSYGYTF
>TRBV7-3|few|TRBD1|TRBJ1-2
TGTGCCAGCAGCTCAGAAGAAGGGGGCAGTGGCTACACCTTC
CASSSEEGGSGYTF
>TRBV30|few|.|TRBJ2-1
TGTGCTTACTTCAGGGGTAATGAGCAGTTCTTC
CAYFRGNEQFF
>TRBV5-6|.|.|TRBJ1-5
TGTGCCAGCAGCTTGGAGGGGCATAGCAATCAGCCCCAGCATTTT
CASSLEGHSNQPQHF
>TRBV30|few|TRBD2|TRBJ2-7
TGTGCCTGGAGTCCGGGACTAGCGGTGGCCTACGAGCAGTACTTC
CAWSPGLAVAYEQYF
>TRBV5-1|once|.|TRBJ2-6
TGCGCCAGCAGCTGGACAGAAATCCTCTCTGGGGCCAACGTCCTGACTTTC
CASSWTEILSGANVLTF
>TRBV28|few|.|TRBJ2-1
TGTGCCAGCAGCCCGGGACCACGGGCGAATGAGCAGTTCTTC
CASSPGPRANEQFF
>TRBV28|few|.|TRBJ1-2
TGTGCCAGCAGTTCCGAAGTCTATGGCTACACCTTC
CASSSEVYGYTF
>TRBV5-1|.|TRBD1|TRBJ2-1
TGCGCCAGCAGAATTGGGACAGGGCATTACAATGAGCAGTTCTTC
CASRIGTGHYNEQFF
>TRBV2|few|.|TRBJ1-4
TGTGCCAGCAGTTACTCGAATGAAAAACTGTTTTTT
CASSYSNEKLFF
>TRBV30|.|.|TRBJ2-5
TGTGCCTGGAGCGCACAAGAGACCCAGTACTTC
CAWSAQETQYF
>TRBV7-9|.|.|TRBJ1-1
TGTGCCAGCAGCCCCCAAGGGGACACTGAAGCTTTCTTT
CASSPQGDTEAFF
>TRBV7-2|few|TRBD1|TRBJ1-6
TGTGCCAGCAGCCCCTGGACAGGTCAGGATTCACCCCTCCACTTT
CASSPWTGQDSPLHF
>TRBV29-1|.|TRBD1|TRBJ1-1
TGCAGCACATGGGGGGCCGGGACAGAAAAACTGAACACTGAAGCTTTCTTT
CSTWGAGTEKLNTEAFF
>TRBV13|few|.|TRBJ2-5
TGTGCCAGCAGGCAGCTCGCCAGGGCTTGGGAGACCCAGTACTTC
CASRQLARAWETQYF
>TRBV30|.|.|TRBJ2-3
TGTGCCTACAGTACTAGCACAGATACGCAGTATTTT
CAYSTSTDTQYF
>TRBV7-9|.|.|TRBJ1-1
TGTGCCAGCACCTACGCGGGGGGGCGCGGGAACACTGAAGCTTTCTTT
CASTYAGGRGNTEAFF
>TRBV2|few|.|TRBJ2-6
TGTGCCAGCTCTGGGTCGGCCTCTGGGGCCAACGTCCTGACTTTC
CASSGSASGANVLTF
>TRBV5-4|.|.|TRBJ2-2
TGTGCCAGCAGCGCCATCACCGGGGAGCTGTTTTTT
CASSAITGELFF
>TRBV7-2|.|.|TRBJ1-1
TGTGCCAGCAGCCCCGGGGCGGGGAACACTGAAGCTTTCTTT
CASSPGAGNTEAFF